This T cell receptor beta chain was sequenced during a study of blood T cell repertoires in COVID-19. About the research overall: Both acute and convalescent COVID-19 samples were obtained from the United States, Italy and Spain. Sources were T cells, B-cell-depleted T cells, or PBMCs; the material itself was cDNA or gDNA.

Original analysis: The authors estimated nucleated cell counts from reference gene primer amplification. The repertoire was sequenced with immunoSEQ multiplex PCR; TCRdb's copy has only in-frame clones and lacks some. The V and J calls and clone size come from that table; D and trimming were worked out from the DNA. The table lists about 300,000 clones, around nine tenths of them singletons, with 1.3% in the top ten. Per germline, CDR1 MDHEN and CDR2 SYDVKM. There are 16 residues in the CDR3. With 5 bases clipped from V and 1 base from J, the junction kept 7 bases outside the gene matches. This chain joins TRBV28 and TRBJ2-2, with TRBD2 identical over 7 bases. This TCR came from a man between 70 and 80 years old with acute or convalescent COVID-19. Sequencing was performed on peripheral blood. The CDR3 nucleotides are TGTGCCAGCAGTGGGGGGGGACTGCTGAACACCGGGGAGCTGTTTTTT. This encodes CASSGGGLLNTGELFF.